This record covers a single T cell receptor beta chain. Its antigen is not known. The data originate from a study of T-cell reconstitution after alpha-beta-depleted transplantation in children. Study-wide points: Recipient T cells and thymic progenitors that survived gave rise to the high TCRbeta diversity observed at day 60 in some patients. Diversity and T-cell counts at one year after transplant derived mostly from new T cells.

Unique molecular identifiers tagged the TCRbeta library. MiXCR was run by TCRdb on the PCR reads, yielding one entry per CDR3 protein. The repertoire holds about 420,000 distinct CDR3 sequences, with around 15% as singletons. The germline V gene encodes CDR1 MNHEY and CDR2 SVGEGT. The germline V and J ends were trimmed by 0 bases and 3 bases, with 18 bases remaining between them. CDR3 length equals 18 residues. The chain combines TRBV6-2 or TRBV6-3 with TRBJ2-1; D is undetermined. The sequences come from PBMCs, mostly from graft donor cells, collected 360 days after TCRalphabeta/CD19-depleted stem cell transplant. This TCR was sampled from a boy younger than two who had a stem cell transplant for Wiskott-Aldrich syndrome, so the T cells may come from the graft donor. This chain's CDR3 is CASSYSEVGFSIYNEQFF. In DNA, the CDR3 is TGTGCCAGCAGTTACTCTGAAGTGGGCTTCTCGATCTACAATGAGCAGTTCTTC.